A few counts support the clone carrying this TCR beta chain. This sample also contains other DNA sequences that code for the same CDR3. This sample was taken from a study of blood T cell repertoires in COVID-19. Across the study: The origin of the acute and convalescent COVID-19 samples was the United States, Italy and Spain. The cDNA or gDNA used as material had been derived from T cells, B-cell-depleted T cells, or PBMCs.

Authors' processing steps: Using reference gene primer amplification, nucleated cell counts were estimated. This table comes from immunoSEQ multiplex PCR, and its TCRdb copy is limited to in-frame clones, with some not included. V and J calls and clone size are given by that table; D and trimming were obtained from the DNA. The sample has 55,000 to 85,000 clones; over 70% are singletons. The CDR3 is made up of 13 amino acids. Germline loops: CDR1 SGHRS, CDR2 YFSETQ. Trimming left V 0 bases short and J 4 bases short, with 6 bases between. The source material was peripheral blood. The chain employs TRBV5-1 and TRBJ2-3, with no clear D. The TCR sequence derives from a man in his fifties or sixties with acute or convalescent COVID-19. The CDR3 is CASSLELADTQYF. The DNA for the CDR3 is TGCGCCAGCAGCTTGGAGCTGGCAGATACGCAGTATTTT.